This T cell receptor (beta chain) was observed in a study of blood T cell repertoires in COVID-19. Background on the study: Samples representing acute and convalescent COVID-19 were sourced from the United States, Italy and Spain. The cDNA or gDNA used as material had been derived from T cells, B-cell-depleted T cells, or PBMCs.

This clone occurred once. The CDR3 is made up of 16 amino acids. Germline lookup yields CDR1 SGDLS and CDR2 YYNGEE. Germline trimming cut 0 bases from V and 8 bases from J; bases unmatched to any gene: 6. Sequencing was performed with immunoSEQ multiplex PCR; in TCRdb, only in-frame clones are kept and a portion is missing. The sample has about 240,000 clones; approximately 90% are singletons. Recruitment covered 20 to 25 US areas and drew participants whose ages spanned roughly 18 to 100 years. Categorization into cohorts depended on clinical history that participants reported. The sequence was collected from a woman aged 25 to 39 who had recovered from COVID-19. Sequenced sample: PBMCs or T cells enriched from blood (not recorded which). V gene TRBV9 combines with J gene TRBJ2-2; 11 positions agree with TRBD2. The CDR3 DNA reads as TGTGCCAGCAGCGTAGTACTAGCGGGAGTCTCGGGGGAGCTGTTTTTT. Translating gives CASSVVLAGVSGELFF. Drawing the rest from reference TRBV9 and TRBJ2-2, the complete variable domain is DSGVTQTPKHLITATGQRVTLRCSPRSGDLSVYWYQQSLDQGLQFLIQYYNGEERAKGNILERFSAQQFPDLHSELNLSSLELGDSALYFCASSVVLAGVSGELFFGEGSRLTVL.